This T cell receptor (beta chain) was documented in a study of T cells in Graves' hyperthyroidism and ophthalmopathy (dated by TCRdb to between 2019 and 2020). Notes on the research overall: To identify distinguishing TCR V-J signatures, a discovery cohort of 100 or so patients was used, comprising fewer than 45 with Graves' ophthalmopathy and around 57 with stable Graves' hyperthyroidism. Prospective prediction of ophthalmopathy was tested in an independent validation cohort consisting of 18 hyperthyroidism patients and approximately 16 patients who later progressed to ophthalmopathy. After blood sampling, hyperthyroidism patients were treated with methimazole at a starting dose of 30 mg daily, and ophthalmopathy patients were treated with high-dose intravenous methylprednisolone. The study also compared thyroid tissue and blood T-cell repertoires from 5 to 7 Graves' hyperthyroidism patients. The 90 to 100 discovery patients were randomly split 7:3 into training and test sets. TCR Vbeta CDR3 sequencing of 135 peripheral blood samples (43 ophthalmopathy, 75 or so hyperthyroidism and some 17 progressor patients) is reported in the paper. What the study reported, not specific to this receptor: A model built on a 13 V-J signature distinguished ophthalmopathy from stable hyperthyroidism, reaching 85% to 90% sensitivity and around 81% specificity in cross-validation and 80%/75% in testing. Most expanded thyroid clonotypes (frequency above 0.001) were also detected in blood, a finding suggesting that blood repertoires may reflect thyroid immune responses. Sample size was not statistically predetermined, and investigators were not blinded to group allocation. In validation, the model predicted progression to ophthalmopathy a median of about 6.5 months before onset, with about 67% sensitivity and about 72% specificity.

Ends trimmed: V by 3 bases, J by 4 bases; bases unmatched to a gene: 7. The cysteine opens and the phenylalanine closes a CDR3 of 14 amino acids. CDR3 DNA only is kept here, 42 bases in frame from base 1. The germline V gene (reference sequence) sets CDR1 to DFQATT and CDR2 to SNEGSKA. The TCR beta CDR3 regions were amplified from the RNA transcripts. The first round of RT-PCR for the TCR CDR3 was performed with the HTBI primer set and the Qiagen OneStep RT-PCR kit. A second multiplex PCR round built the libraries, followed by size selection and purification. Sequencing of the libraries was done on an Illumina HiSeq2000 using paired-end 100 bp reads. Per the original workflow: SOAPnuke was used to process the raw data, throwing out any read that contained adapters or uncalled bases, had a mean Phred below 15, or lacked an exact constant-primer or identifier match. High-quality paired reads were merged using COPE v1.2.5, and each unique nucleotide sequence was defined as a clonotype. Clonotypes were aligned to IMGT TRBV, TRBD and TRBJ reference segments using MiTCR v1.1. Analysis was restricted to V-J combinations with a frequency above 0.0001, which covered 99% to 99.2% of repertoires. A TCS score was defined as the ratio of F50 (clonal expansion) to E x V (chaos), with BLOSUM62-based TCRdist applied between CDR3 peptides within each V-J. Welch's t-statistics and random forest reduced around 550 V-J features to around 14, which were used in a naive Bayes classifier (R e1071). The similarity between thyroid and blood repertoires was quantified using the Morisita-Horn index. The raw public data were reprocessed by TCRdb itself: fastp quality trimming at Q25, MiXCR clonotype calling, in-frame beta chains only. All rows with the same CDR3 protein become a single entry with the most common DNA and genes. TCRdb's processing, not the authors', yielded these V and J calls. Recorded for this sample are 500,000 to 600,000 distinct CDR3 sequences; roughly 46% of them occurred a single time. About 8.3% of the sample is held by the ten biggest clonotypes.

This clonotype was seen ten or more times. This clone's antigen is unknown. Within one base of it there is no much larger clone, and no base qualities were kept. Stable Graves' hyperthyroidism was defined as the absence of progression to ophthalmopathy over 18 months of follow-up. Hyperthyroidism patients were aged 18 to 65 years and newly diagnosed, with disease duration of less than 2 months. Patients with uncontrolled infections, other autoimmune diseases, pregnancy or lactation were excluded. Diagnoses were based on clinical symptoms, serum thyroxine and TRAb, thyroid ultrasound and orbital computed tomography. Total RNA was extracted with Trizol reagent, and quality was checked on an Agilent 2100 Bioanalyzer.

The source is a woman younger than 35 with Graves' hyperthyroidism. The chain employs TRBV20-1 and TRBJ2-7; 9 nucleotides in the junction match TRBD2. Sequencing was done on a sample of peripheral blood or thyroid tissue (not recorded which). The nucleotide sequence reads TGCAGTGCTAGGCTTAGCGGGAGAACGTACGAGCAGTACTTC. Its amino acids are CSARLSGRTYEQYF.